The 29 T cell receptor beta chains below were found in one sample sequenced in a study of vaccination and CD4 T cells after COVID-19. Their recognized antigens are unknown. Indicated treatment: approximately nine-day PBMC culture with coronavirus spike peptide pools or control peptides (ViraFEST assay). Oncomine TCR Beta short-read sequencing was applied to DNA from cultured CD4+ T cells. TCRdb reprocessed the PCR reads via MiXCR and lists one record per CDR3 protein. The data hold around 15,000 distinct CDR3 sequences, with 44% observed a single time. Sequencing was performed on CD4+ T cells from blood, cultured in vitro. The receptors were sampled from a human donor who had recovered from COVID-19.

The V and J genes are TRBV28 and TRBJ2-3; D is undetermined. V gave up 5 bases and J gave up 2 bases, with 14 bases separating them. Germline V lookup: CDR1 MDHEN, CDR2 SYDVKM. The CDR3 has 15 residues. The CDR3 nucleotides are TGTGCCAGCAGTGCCCCGATTACACACACAGATACGCAGTATTTT. Encoded protein: CASSAPITHTDTQYF.

J is TRBJ2-7 and V is TRBV5-1, with TRBD1 matching 9 bases. The CDR3 extends over 15 amino acids. The trim removed 3 bases at V and 5 bases at J, leaving 9 bases unmatched. Looked up from germline, CDR1 is SGHRS and CDR2 is YFSETQ. CDR3 protein: CASSWRDDRGDEQYF. For the CDR3, the DNA is TGCGCCAGCAGCTGGAGGGATGACAGGGGGGACGAGCAGTACTTC.

This clonotype was counted between two and nine times. The V gene is TRBV10-3, the J gene TRBJ2-7, with D possibly TRBD1 on 5 matching bases. The CDR3 covers 13 residues. From germline, CDR1 is ENHRY and CDR2 SYGVKD. The V end was cut by 6 bases, the J end by 0 bases, with 9 bases between. CDR3 DNA: TGTGCCATCAGAGACAGCAGCTCCTACGAGCAGTACTTC. Translating gives CAIRDSSSYEQYF.

V gene TRBV11-2 combines with J gene TRBJ1-1; TRBD1 aligns across 11 bases. Per the germline V gene, CDR1 is SGHAT and CDR2 is FQNNGV. Trimming cost V 1 base and J 1 base; bases outside gene matches: 11. The CDR3 contains 19 residues. The CDR3 reads CASSLGDRGGRIGNTEAFF. The CDR3 DNA follows: TGTGCCAGCAGCTTAGGGGACAGGGGGGGCCGAATCGGGAACACTGAAGCTTTCTTT.

The CDR3 sequence: CASSPWSGRAVNEQFF. The CDR3 nucleotides are TGTGCCAGCAGCCCCTGGAGCGGGAGGGCGGTCAATGAGCAGTTCTTC. The chain has TRBV11-2 and TRBJ2-1; 10 bases match TRBD2. CDR3 length: 16 residues. J gave up 6 bases and V 5 bases, and 10 bases lay outside the gene matches. Germline V CDR1 and CDR2: SGHAT, FQNNGV.

This rearrangement joins TRBV2 to TRBJ2-5; tentative D call: TRBD2 (7 bases). Germline assignment: CDR1 SNHLY and CDR2 FYNNEI. The CDR3 is 13 residues long. V lost 1 base and J lost 6, with 9 bases in between. CDR3 residues: CASSEGGGQTQYF. The CDR3 DNA reads TGTGCCAGCAGTGAAGGGGGGGGGCAGACCCAGTACTTC.

CDR3 DNA: TGTGCCAGTAGTACAGACAGGAGGCCCCTGAACACTGAAGCTTTCTTT. Protein sequence: CASSTDRRPLNTEAFF. This chain connects TRBV19 to TRBJ1-1; maybe TRBD1 (6 bases). The CDR3 has 16 amino acids. V shed 4 bases and J shed 0 bases, with 15 bases lying between them. In germline, CDR1 is LNHDA, CDR2 SQIVND (reference sequence).

The chain couples TRBV15 to TRBJ2-7, with D perhaps TRBD2 (5 bases). Germline values: CDR1 LNHNV, CDR2 YYDKDF (reference sequence). The CDR3 runs to 18 residues. Trimming stripped 5 bases from V and 0 bases from J, with 23 bases between. CDR3 in DNA: TGTGCCACCAGCCGCCTGTACTTAAGGGAGTATAGCTCCTACGAGCAGTACTTC. It yields the protein CATSRLYLREYSSYEQYF. Full variable domain (rest looked up from reference TRBV15 and TRBJ2-7): DAMVIQNPRYQVTQFGKPVTLSCSQTLNHNVMYWYQQKSSQAPKLLFHYYDKDFNNEADTPDNFQSRRPNTSFCFLDIRSPGLGDTAMYLCATSRLYLREYSSYEQYFGPGTRLTVT.

There are a few counts of this clonotype. At one end, the junction sequence differs from germline, possibly due to a read error. The rearrangement joins TRBV7-7 to TRBJ2-2, with 11 bases that match TRBD2. The CDR3 consists of 15 residues. Germline CDR1 SSHAT, CDR2 FNYEAQ (reference sequence). CDR3 sequence: CASSQLAGDTGELFF. CDR3 in DNA: TGTGCTAGCAGTCAACTAGCGGGGGACACCGGGGAGCTGTTTTTT. Complete variable domain (other parts from reference TRBV7-7 and TRBJ2-2): GAGVSQSPRYKVTKRGQDVTLRCDPISSHATLYWYQQALGQGPEFLTYFNYEAQPDKSGLPSDRFSAERPEGSISTLTIQRTEQRDSAMYRCASSQLAGDTGELFFGEGSRLTVL.

A few counts support this clonotype. The rearrangement links TRBV5-8 to TRBJ2-7, with D tentatively TRBD2 (6 bases). This CDR3 contains 14 residues. Germline CDR1 and CDR2: SGHTS and YDEGEE. V gave up 5 bases and J gave up 5 bases, with 17 bases separating them. This CDR3 is CASRTTGVFDEQYF. The CDR3 DNA reads as TGTGCCAGCAGAACCACGGGGGTCTTTGACGAGCAGTACTTC.

The V gene is TRBV20-1, the J gene TRBJ1-1, with D possibly TRBD1 on 6 matching bases. Germline CDR1 and CDR2: DFQATT and SNEGSKA (reference sequence). Trimming left V 3 bases short and J 4 bases short, with 12 bases between. The CDR3 runs to 13 residues. This chain's CDR3 is CSASGGAGTEAFF. The CDR3 DNA sequence: TGCAGTGCTAGTGGGGGGGCTGGCACTGAAGCTTTCTTT.

This clonotype was observed a handful of times. The chain has TRBV2 and TRBJ2-7; TRBD2 agrees at 7 bases. The germline CDR1 and CDR2 sequences are SNHLY and FYNNEI. V lost 6 bases and J lost 2; bases outside the gene matches: 1. The CDR3 loop spans 12 amino acids. DNA of the CDR3: TGTGCCAGCAGGGGGGGGGCCTACGAGCAGTACTTC. It specifies CASRGGAYEQYF.

The CDR3 DNA follows: TGTGCCAGCAGCCGTAACACAAACTACGAGCAGTACTTC. It is translated as CASSRNTNYEQYF. This chain joins TRBV14 and TRBJ2-7; D uncertain. Trimming removed 4 bases at V and 3 bases at J, with 10 bases between. In germline, CDR1 is SGHDN, CDR2 FVKESK. The CDR3 loop spans 13 amino acids. Combining the CDR3 with reference TRBV14 and TRBJ2-7 gives the whole variable domain EAGVTQFPSHSVIEKGQTVTLRCDPISGHDNLYWYRRVMGKEIKFLLHFVKESKQDESGMPNNRFLAERTGGTYSTLKVQPAELEDSGVYFCASSRNTNYEQYFGPGTRLTVT.

This rearrangement joins TRBV24-1 to TRBJ2-7, with 10 bases aligning to TRBD1. Germline trimming cut 4 bases from V and 7 bases from J; bases unmatched to any gene: 3. CDR1 and CDR2 from the germline V gene are KGHDR and SFDVKD. There are 13 residues in the CDR3. As DNA, the CDR3 is TGTGCCACCAGTGACGGACAGGGGGATGAGCAGTACTTC. Translating it yields CATSDGQGDEQYF.

The chain uses TRBV6-2 or TRBV6-3 and TRBJ2-5; 13 nucleotides agree with TRBD2. Germline lookup yields CDR1 MNHEY and CDR2 SVGEGT. Losses at the gene ends were 5 bases for V and 2 bases for J; bases not matched to a gene: 26. The CDR3 contains 23 residues. CDR3 protein: CASSKIQELWTSGSRGGQETQYF. DNA for the CDR3: TGTGCCAGCAGTAAAATACAGGAATTGTGGACTAGCGGGAGTAGGGGTGGTCAAGAGACCCAGTACTTC.

This clonotype was counted only a few times. This rearrangement joins TRBV6-1 to TRBJ2-7; D is unclear. V was trimmed by 0 bases and J by 3 bases, leaving 6 bases between them. Germline loops: CDR1 MNHNS, CDR2 SASEGT. The CDR3 contains 13 residues. Here the CDR3 reads CASSEAFSYEQYF. Written as DNA, the CDR3 is TGTGCCAGCAGTGAAGCCTTCAGCTACGAGCAGTACTTC.

This clonotype was detected only a few times. The chain combines TRBV28 with TRBJ2-7; possible D gene TRBD2, 5 bases. Trimming removed 6 bases at V and 4 bases at J, with 7 bases between. This CDR3 region has 11 residues. The germline CDR1 and CDR2 sequences are MDHEN and SYDVKM. CDR3 loop: CASREAYEQYF. Here the CDR3 DNA reads TGTGCCAGCAGGGAGGCTTACGAGCAGTACTTC.

The chain uses TRBV28 and TRBJ2-7; the match to TRBD2 covers 13 bases. CDR3 length: 14 residues. V trimming: 10 bases; J trimming: 4 bases; junction bases outside the gene matches: 7. Germline V gene sequence: CDR1 MDHEN, CDR2 SYDVKM. The CDR3 sequence is CATEGLAGVYEQYF. CDR3 DNA: TGTGCCACCGAAGGACTAGCGGGAGTATACGAGCAGTACTTC.

This rearrangement joins TRBV2 to TRBJ2-7; the match to TRBD2 covers 9 bases. The V gene's germline CDR1 is SNHLY and CDR2 FYNNEI. J lost 1 base, V lost 6 bases, and 7 bases had no gene match. The CDR3 extends over 15 amino acids. For the CDR3, the DNA is TGTGCCAGCAGCTCAACTAGCGGGCTTTCCTACGAGCAGTACTTC. Its protein product is CASSSTSGLSYEQYF.

The V and J genes are TRBV20-1 and TRBJ2-3; D remains unclear. This CDR3 has 13 residues. V lost 1 base and J lost 0, with 5 bases in between. Germline V lookup: CDR1 DFQATT, CDR2 SNEGSKA (reference sequence). In DNA, the CDR3 is TGCAGTGCTAGAGTATATAGCACAGATACGCAGTATTTT. Encoded protein: CSARVYSTDTQYF.

The CDR3 region is CASRLRQGYEQYF. In DNA form, the CDR3 reads TGTGCCAGCAGATTGCGACAGGGCTACGAGCAGTACTTC. The V gene is TRBV6-1, the J gene TRBJ2-7; 7 bases fit TRBD1. This CDR3 has 13 residues. Germline values: CDR1 MNHNS, CDR2 SASEGT. Unmatched junction bases numbered 5, after V lost 6 bases and J lost 3 bases.

This clonotype was recorded a few times. The chain joins TRBV2 to TRBJ2-6, with 7 bases matching TRBD1. V lost 6 bases and J lost 0; bases outside the gene matches: 8. Germline values: CDR1 SNHLY, CDR2 FYNNEI. The CDR3 is 17 amino acids. CDR3 sequence: CASSGATGDSGANVLTF. CDR3 bases: TGTGCCAGCAGCGGAGCCACAGGGGACTCTGGGGCCAACGTCCTGACTTTC.

The V gene is TRBV5-4, the J gene TRBJ2-7; D not certain. This CDR3 has 12 residues. V lost 0 bases and J lost 5, with 6 bases in between. The germline CDR1 and CDR2 sequences are SGHNT and YYREEE (reference sequence). This chain's CDR3 is CASSLVRNEQYF. As DNA, the CDR3 is TGTGCCAGCAGCTTGGTGCGAAACGAGCAGTACTTC.

The sample holds a few counts of this clonotype. The V gene is TRBV20-1, the J gene TRBJ2-6; 7 bases line up with TRBD1. The germline gives CDR1 DFQATT, CDR2 SNEGSKA (reference sequence). The junction had 12 bases not matched to a gene; V was cut back by 7 bases and J by 0 bases. The CDR3 contains 17 residues. CDR3 protein: CSVAGGSRDSGANVLTF. The CDR3 DNA reads as TGCAGTGTAGCAGGGGGAAGTAGGGACTCTGGGGCCAACGTCCTGACTTTC.

J is TRBJ1-6 and V is TRBV20-1; D gene ambiguous. CDR1 and CDR2 (germline): DFQATT, SNEGSKA (reference sequence). The ends were cut back, 3 bases at V and 10 bases at J, with 13 bases in the middle. The CDR3 extends over 13 amino acids. The CDR3 region is CSASAVRGSPLHF. DNA of the CDR3: TGCAGTGCTAGCGCGGTCCGCGGGTCACCCCTCCACTTT.

This clonotype was seen a few times. This chain uses TRBV20-1 with TRBJ1-5; D unclear. V shed 6 bases and J shed 0 bases, with 9 bases lying between them. The CDR3 runs 13 residues. Germline V lookup: CDR1 DFQATT, CDR2 SNEGSKA (reference sequence). The CDR3 sequence is CSAAPFSNQPQHF. CDR3 DNA sequence: TGCAGTGCCGCCCCCTTTAGCAATCAGCCCCAGCATTTT.

The chain combines TRBV19 with TRBJ1-2; D gene ambiguous. The length of the CDR3 is 14 residues. The V and J ends lost 7 bases and 8 bases respectively, with 20 bases between them. Germline-derived CDR1 and CDR2 are LNHDA and SQIVND (reference sequence). The CDR3 sequence: CASNLKVGLGGYTF. In DNA form, the CDR3 reads TGTGCCAGTAACCTCAAGGTGGGCCTGGGAGGCTACACCTTC.

This clonotype was seen a few times. The rearrangement links TRBV24-1 to TRBJ2-5; 11 positions agree with TRBD2. V lost 4 bases to trimming and J lost 3 bases; unmatched junction nucleotides: 6. The germline V gene has CDR1 KGHDR and CDR2 SFDVKD. There are 16 residues in the CDR3. DNA of the CDR3: TGTGCCACCAGTGACGGTAGCGGGAGGGAGAAAGAGACCCAGTACTTC. Translated: CATSDGSGREKETQYF.

In nucleotides, the CDR3 is TGTGCCAGCAGCTTAGCCAAAAACATTCAGTACTTC. Translating it yields CASSLAKNIQYF. The chain recombines TRBV11-2 with TRBJ2-4; D uncertain. Trimming took 1 base from V and 2 from J, leaving 0 bases between them. This CDR3 has 12 amino acids. The germline V gene has CDR1 SGHAT and CDR2 FQNNGV. Supplemented by reference TRBV11-2 and TRBJ2-4, the full variable domain reads EAGVAQSPRYKIIEKRQSVAFWCNPISGHATLYWYQQILGQGPKLLIQFQNNGVVDDSQLPKDRFSAERLKGVDSTLKIQPAKLEDSAVYLCASSLAKNIQYFGAGTRLSVL.